One and the same sample provided the 7 T cell receptor beta chains below, sequenced in a study of T cell repertoires in cytomegalovirus infection. The antigens these receptors bind are not known. TCRdb re-analysed the reads in MiXCR, keeping a single row per CDR3 protein. This sample carries 300,000 to 400,000 distinct CDR3 sequences, roughly 28% of them seen once, and the ten largest clones take approximately 20%. Sequencing used cultured PBMCs, obtained from culture after CMV antigen stimulation. All receptors derive from a human donor in good health (CMV status not recorded). Some clones in this sample may be carry-over from other donors' samples.

This chain joins TRBV5-1 and TRBJ2-1, with a tentative D call TRBD1 (6 bases). The CDR3 is made up of 15 amino acids. V lost 4 bases and J 7 bases, leaving 18 bases between the germline ends. Germline assignment: CDR1 SGHRS and CDR2 YFSETQ. Here the CDR3 reads CASSLFTTGLNEQFF. In DNA, the CDR3 is TGCGCCAGCAGCCTATTCACTACAGGGTTAAATGAGCAGTTCTTC.

This clonotype is a singleton in its sample. This may be a read error, as it is one base from a much larger clone. The chain has TRBV6-5 and TRBJ1-1, with D maybe TRBD1 (5 bases). CDR1 and CDR2 from the germline V gene are MNHEY and SVGAGI. Trimming took off 0 bases at V and 7 bases at J, with 15 bases between the two ends. The CDR3 is 15 residues long. CDR3 sequence: CASSYSIVSGGEAFF. CDR3 in DNA: TGTGCCAGCAGTTACTCGATTGTGAGCGGGGGTGAAGCTTTCTTT.

This chain links TRBV12-5 with TRBJ2-7; the match to TRBD1 covers 9 bases. Germline loops: CDR1 LGHNT, CDR2 FRNRAP. The J segment lost 4 bases and the V segment lost 7 bases, leaving 5 bases of the junction unmatched. CDR3 length equals 13 residues. In DNA, the CDR3 is TGTGCTAGTGCCAGGGACAGGGATTACGAGCAGTACTTC. Residues: CASARDRDYEQYF.

This clonotype came up a few times. The rearrangement joins TRBV10-3 to TRBJ2-7; D is ambiguous. V dropped 4 bases and J dropped 5 bases, with 21 bases sitting between them. The CDR3 extends over 16 amino acids. From germline, CDR1 is ENHRY and CDR2 SYGVKD. CDR3 DNA sequence: TGTGCCATCAGTGGGTTCAACCGGACCTCTACTAACGAGCAGTACTTC. Translated: CAISGFNRTSTNEQYF.

The chain combines TRBV19 with TRBJ1-2; D remains ambiguous. The CDR3 has 14 residues. Germline values: CDR1 LNHDA, CDR2 SQIVND (reference sequence). The ends were cut back, 3 bases at V and 2 bases at J, with 10 bases in the middle. The CDR3 coding sequence is TGTGCCAGTAGTATCTCAACAGCAAACTATGGCTACACCTTC. Amino acids: CASSISTANYGYTF.

The rearrangement joins TRBV7-2 to TRBJ1-1, with D unresolved. The V gene's germline CDR1 is SGHTA and CDR2 FQGNSA. V was clipped by 5 bases and J by 10 bases, with 23 bases between them. The CDR3 has 15 amino acids. CDR3 nucleotides: TGTGCCAGCAGCCGGAGGGTTCAACCTCCTAAGAGAGCTTTCTTT. Protein product: CASSRRVQPPKRAFF.

Concerning this clonotype itself: It may be a read error: a sequence one base away is much more abundant. The V call is TRBV7-3, the J call TRBJ1-1, with a weak D call TRBD1 (5 bases). Germline CDR1 and CDR2: SGHTA and FQGTGA. Trimming took 5 bases from V and 5 from J, leaving 15 bases between them. The CDR3 contains 14 residues. Here the CDR3 reads CASSPHGAGTEAFF. CDR3 sequence (DNA): TGTGCCAGCAGCCCCCATGGGGCAGGAACTGAAGCTTTCTTT.